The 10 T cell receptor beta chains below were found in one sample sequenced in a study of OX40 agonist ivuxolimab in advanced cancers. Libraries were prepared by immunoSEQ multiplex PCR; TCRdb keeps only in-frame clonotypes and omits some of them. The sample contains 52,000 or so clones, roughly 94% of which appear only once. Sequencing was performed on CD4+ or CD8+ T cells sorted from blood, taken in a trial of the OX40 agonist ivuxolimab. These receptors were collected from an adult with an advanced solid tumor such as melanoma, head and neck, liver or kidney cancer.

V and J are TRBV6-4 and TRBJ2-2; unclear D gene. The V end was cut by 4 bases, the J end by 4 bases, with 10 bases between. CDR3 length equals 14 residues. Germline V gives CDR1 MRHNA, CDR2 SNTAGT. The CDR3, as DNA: TGTGCCAGCAGTGCCGGGTCCGGCACCGGGGAGCTGTTTTTT. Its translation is CASSAGSGTGELFF.

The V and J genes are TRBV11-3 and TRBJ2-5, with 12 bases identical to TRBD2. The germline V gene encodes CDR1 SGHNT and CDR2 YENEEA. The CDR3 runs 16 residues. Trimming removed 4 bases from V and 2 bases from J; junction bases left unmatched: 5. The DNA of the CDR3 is TGTGCCAGCAGCTCGAGACTAGCGGGAGCACAAGAGACCCAGTACTTC. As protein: CASSSRLAGAQETQYF.

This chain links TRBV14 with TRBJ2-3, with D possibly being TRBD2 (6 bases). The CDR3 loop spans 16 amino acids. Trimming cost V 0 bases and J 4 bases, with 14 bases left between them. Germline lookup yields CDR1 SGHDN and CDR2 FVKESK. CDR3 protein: CASSQDPGIAADTQYF. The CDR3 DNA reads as TGTGCCAGCAGCCAAGATCCAGGGATAGCGGCAGATACGCAGTATTTT.

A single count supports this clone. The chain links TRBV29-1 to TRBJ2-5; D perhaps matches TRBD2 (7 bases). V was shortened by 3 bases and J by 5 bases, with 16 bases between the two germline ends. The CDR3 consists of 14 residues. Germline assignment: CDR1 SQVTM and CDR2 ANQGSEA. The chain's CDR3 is CSVDGGASSETQYF. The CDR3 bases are TGCAGCGTTGATGGGGGGGCTAGTTCCGAGACCCAGTACTTC.

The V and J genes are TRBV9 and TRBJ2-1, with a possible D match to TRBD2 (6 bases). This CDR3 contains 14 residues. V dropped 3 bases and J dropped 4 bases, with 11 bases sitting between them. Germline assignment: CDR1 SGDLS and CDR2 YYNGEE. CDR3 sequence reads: CASSGDSTYNEQFF. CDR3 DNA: TGTGCCAGCAGCGGGGACTCGACTTACAATGAGCAGTTCTTC.

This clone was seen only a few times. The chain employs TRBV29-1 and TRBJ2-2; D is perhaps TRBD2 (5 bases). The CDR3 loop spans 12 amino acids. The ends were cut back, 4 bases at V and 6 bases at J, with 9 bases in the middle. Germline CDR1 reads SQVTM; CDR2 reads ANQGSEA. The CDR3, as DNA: TGCAGCGTTGTCGTTAGCGCCGGGGAGCTGTTTTTT. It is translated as CSVVVSAGELFF.

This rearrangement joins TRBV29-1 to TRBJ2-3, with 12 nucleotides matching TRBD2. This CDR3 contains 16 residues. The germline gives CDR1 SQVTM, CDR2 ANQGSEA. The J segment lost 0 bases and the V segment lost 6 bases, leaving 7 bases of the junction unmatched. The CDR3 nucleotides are TGCAGCGTGGTCCTAGCGGGAGGGCCTAGCACAGATACGCAGTATTTT. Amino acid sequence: CSVVLAGGPSTDTQYF.

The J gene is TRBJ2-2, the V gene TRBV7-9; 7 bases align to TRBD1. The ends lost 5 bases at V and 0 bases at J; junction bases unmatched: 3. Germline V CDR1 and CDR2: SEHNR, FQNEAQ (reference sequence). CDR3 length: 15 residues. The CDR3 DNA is TGTGCCAGCAGCGCGGACAGGACGAACACCGGGGAGCTGTTTTTT. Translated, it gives CASSADRTNTGELFF.

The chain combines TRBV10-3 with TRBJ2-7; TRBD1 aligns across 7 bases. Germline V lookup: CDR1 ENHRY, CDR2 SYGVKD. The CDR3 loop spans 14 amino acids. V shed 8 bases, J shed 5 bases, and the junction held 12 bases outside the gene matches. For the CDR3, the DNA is TGTGCCATCTGGCCGACAGGGTCAGGTCACGAGCAGTACTTC. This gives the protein CAIWPTGSGHEQYF.

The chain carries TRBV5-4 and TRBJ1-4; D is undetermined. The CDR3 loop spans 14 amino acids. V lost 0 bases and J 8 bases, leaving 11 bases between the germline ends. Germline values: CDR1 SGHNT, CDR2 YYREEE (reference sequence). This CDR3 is CASSLEGGEEKLFF. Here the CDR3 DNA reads TGTGCCAGCAGCTTGGAGGGAGGTGAGGAAAAACTGTTTTTT.